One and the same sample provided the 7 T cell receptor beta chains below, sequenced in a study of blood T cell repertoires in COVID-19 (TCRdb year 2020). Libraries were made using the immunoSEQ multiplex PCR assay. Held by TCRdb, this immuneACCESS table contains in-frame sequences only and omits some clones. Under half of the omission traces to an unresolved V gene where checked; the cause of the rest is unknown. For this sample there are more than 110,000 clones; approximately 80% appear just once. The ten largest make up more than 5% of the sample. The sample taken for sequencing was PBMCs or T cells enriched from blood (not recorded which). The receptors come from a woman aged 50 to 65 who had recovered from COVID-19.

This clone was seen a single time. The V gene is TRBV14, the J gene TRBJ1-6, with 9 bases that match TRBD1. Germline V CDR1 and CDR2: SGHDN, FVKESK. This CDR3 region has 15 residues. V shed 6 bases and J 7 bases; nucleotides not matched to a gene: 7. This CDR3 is CASRRRTGDNSPLHF. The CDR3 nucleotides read TGTGCCAGCAGGCGCCGGACAGGGGACAATTCACCCCTCCACTTT.

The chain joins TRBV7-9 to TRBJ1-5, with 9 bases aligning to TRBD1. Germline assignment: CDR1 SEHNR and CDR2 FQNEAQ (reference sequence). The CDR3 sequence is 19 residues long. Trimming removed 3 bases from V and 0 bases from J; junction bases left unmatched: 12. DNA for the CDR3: TGTGCCAGCAGCTTGGAAATCGGACAGGGGCTATATAGCAATCAGCCCCAGCATTTT. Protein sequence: CASSLEIGQGLYSNQPQHF.

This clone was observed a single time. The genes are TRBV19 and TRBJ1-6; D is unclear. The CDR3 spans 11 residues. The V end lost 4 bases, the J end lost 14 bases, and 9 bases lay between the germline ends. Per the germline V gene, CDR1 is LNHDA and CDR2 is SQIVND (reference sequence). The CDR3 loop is CASSRRGTLHF. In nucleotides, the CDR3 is TGTGCCAGTAGTAGGCGGGGAACCCTCCACTTT.

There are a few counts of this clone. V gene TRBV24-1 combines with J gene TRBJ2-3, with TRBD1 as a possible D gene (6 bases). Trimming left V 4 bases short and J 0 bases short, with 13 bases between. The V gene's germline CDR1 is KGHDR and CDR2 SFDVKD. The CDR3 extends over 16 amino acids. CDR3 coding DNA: TGTGCCACCAGTGACCCGGGACAACGAAGCACAGATACGCAGTATTTT. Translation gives CATSDPGQRSTDTQYF.

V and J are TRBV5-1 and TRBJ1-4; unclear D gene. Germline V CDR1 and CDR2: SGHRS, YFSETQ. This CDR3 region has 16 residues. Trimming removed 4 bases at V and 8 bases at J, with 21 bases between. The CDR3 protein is CASSNDSPRTGEKLFF. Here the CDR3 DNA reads TGCGCCAGCAGCAACGATTCCCCCCGGACTGGAGAAAAACTGTTTTTT. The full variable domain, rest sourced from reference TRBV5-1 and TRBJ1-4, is KAGVTQTPRYLIKTRGQQVTLSCSPISGHRSVSWYQQTPGQGLQFLFEYFSETQRNKGNFPGRFSGRQFSNSRSEMNVSTLELGDSALYLCASSNDSPRTGEKLFFGSGTQLSVL.

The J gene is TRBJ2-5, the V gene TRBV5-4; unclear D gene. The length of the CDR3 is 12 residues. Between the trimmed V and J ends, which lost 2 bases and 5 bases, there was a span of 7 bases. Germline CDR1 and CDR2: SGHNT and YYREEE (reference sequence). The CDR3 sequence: CASSFELETQYF. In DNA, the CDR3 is TGTGCCAGCAGCTTTGAGTTGGAGACCCAGTACTTC.

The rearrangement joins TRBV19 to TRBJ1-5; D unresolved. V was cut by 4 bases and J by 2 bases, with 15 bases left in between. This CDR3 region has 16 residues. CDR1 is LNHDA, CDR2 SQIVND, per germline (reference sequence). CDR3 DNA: TGTGCCAGTAGTACACCCGGAGGGCGAGGCAATCAGCCCCAGCATTTT. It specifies CASSTPGGRGNQPQHF.